The 27 T cell receptor beta chains below all came from one sample that was sequenced in a study of T cell changes during pregnancy in multiple sclerosis. Assay used: immunoSEQ multiplex PCR; TCRdb lists only in-frame clones, some missing. The table records 70,000 to 85,000 clones, 92% of them present only once. Sample: peripheral blood, taken before pregnancy. The receptors derive from a female donor with multiple sclerosis, enrolled in a pregnancy study.

The V call is TRBV28, the J call TRBJ2-1; TRBD2 matches 11 bases. Losses at the gene ends were 10 bases for V and 6 bases for J; bases not matched to a gene: 2. Germline lookup yields CDR1 MDHEN and CDR2 SYDVKM. CDR3 length: 12 residues. The DNA for the CDR3 is TGTGCCACCACTAGCGGGGGCAATGAGCAGTTCTTC. Its translation: CATTSGGNEQFF.

The chain employs TRBV5-1 and TRBJ2-3; 10 nucleotides agree with TRBD2. The J segment lost 4 bases and the V segment lost 0 bases, leaving 2 bases of the junction unmatched. This CDR3 is 15 amino acids long. Germline-derived CDR1 and CDR2 are SGHRS and YFSETQ. This CDR3 is CASSLELAGADTQYF. The CDR3 coding sequence is TGCGCCAGCAGCTTGGAGCTAGCGGGGGCAGATACGCAGTATTTT. The full variable domain, in which reference TRBV5-1 and TRBJ2-3 provide the parts outside the CDR3, is KAGVTQTPRYLIKTRGQQVTLSCSPISGHRSVSWYQQTPGQGLQFLFEYFSETQRNKGNFPGRFSGRQFSNSRSEMNVSTLELGDSALYLCASSLELAGADTQYFGPGTRLTVL.

This clone was seen only once. The chain is built from TRBV11-3 and TRBJ2-2, with 11 bases aligning to TRBD2. Germline V lookup: CDR1 SGHNT, CDR2 YENEEA. Trimming at V came to 1 base and at J to 6 bases, leaving 13 bases not matched to a gene. The CDR3 spans 19 residues. The CDR3 DNA reads TGTGCCAGCAGCTTAGCTCCGGGACTAGCGGTTCGCGGGGCCGGGGAGCTGTTTTTT. Amino acid sequence: CASSLAPGLAVRGAGELFF.

The rearrangement uses TRBV7-6 and TRBJ1-6; tentatively, D is TRBD1 (5 bases). V gave up 5 bases and J gave up 12 bases, with 20 bases separating them. This CDR3 has 15 residues. Germline CDR1 reads SGHVS; CDR2 reads FNYEAQ. This CDR3 reads CASSPYPGTEKPLHF. The CDR3 nucleotides read TGTGCCAGCAGCCCTTACCCCGGGACTGAAAAACCCCTCCACTTT.

The chain uses TRBV4-1 and TRBJ2-7; 11 bases are shared with TRBD1. Germline V gene data show CDR1 as MGHRA and CDR2 as YSYEKL. CDR3 size: 15 residues. Trimming took 3 bases from V and 3 from J; bases not matched to a gene: 4. Here the CDR3 reads CASSHPGQGGYEQYF. Written as DNA, the CDR3 is TGCGCCAGCAGCCACCCGGGACAGGGGGGCTACGAGCAGTACTTC.

DNA of the CDR3: TGTGCCAGCAGTCCAACAGGGGGCGATCGGGGACGACTTAATTCACCCCTCCACTTT. Residues: CASSPTGGDRGRLNSPLHF. The V gene is TRBV2, the J gene TRBJ1-6, with 9 bases lining up with TRBD1. The CDR3 sequence is 19 residues long. Germline V CDR1 and CDR2: SNHLY, FYNNEI. V lost 5 bases to trimming and J lost 6 bases; unmatched junction nucleotides: 17.

The rearrangement uses TRBV15 and TRBJ1-6; 9 positions match TRBD1. Per germline, CDR1 LNHNV and CDR2 YYDKDF (reference sequence). The CDR3 is 18 residues long. Trimming at V came to 4 bases and at J to 3 bases, leaving 10 bases not matched to a gene. The CDR3 spells CATSKEPGQGFYNSPLHF. The CDR3 nucleotides read TGTGCCACCAGCAAGGAGCCGGGACAGGGATTCTATAATTCACCCCTCCACTTT.

This chain connects TRBV4-1 to TRBJ2-5; D not resolved. The length of the CDR3 is 12 residues. CDR1 is MGHRA and CDR2 is YSYEKL in the germline V gene. Trimming pared 0 bases from V and 5 bases from J, leaving 4 bases between. The CDR3 is CASSQDLETQYF. The DNA for the CDR3 is TGCGCCAGCAGCCAAGATCTGGAGACCCAGTACTTC.

The chain carries TRBV29-1 and TRBJ1-3; 10 bases fit TRBD1. The CDR3 contains 16 residues. The germline V gene has CDR1 SQVTM and CDR2 ANQGSEA. J gave up 1 base and V 0 bases, and 3 bases lay outside the gene matches. The CDR3 sequence: CSVEDLGQGSGNTIYF. In nucleotides, the CDR3 is TGCAGCGTTGAAGATCTGGGACAGGGGTCTGGAAACACCATATATTTT.

This chain connects TRBV5-6 to TRBJ2-7; 7 nucleotides line up with TRBD1. Germline V gives CDR1 SGHDT, CDR2 YYEEEE. V shed 4 bases, J shed 3 bases, and the junction held 7 bases outside the gene matches. The CDR3 sequence is 14 residues long. This CDR3 reads CASSRRDRNYEQYF. The CDR3 bases are TGTGCCAGCAGCCGCCGGGACAGAAACTACGAGCAGTACTTC.

The rearrangement joins TRBV19 to TRBJ2-7; perhaps TRBD2 as D (7 bases). With 3 bases removed from V and 6 bases from J, the gap between germline ends came to 18 bases. CDR1 and CDR2 (germline): LNHDA, SQIVND (reference sequence). The CDR3 runs to 15 residues. CDR3 sequence: CASSIGGGAIGEQYF. The CDR3 DNA sequence: TGTGCCAGTAGTATTGGCGGGGGCGCGATAGGCGAGCAGTACTTC. The full variable domain, rest sourced from reference TRBV19 and TRBJ2-7, is DGGITQSPKYLFRKEGQNVTLSCEQNLNHDAMYWYRQDPGQGLRLIYYSQIVNDFQKGDIAEGYSVSREKKESFPLTVTSAQKNPTAFYLCASSIGGGAIGEQYFGPGTRLTVT.

The genes are TRBV29-1 and TRBJ1-6; D unresolved. V gave up 1 base and J gave up 8 bases, with 9 bases separating them. Looked up from germline, CDR1 is SQVTM and CDR2 is ANQGSEA. The CDR3 sequence is 13 residues long. The CDR3 DNA is TGCAGCGTTGAAGGGCCCCTAGATTCACCCCTCCACTTT. This encodes CSVEGPLDSPLHF.

The chain recombines TRBV10-3 with TRBJ1-5, with D unresolved. Trimming removed 4 bases at V and 4 bases at J, with 8 bases between. This CDR3 comprises 13 residues. Germline V gene sequence: CDR1 ENHRY, CDR2 SYGVKD. CDR3 coding DNA: TGTGCCATCAGTGGTACGGGAAATCAGCCCCAGCATTTT. Amino acids: CAISGTGNQPQHF.

The rearrangement joins TRBV7-9 to TRBJ2-2; D not resolved. V was pared by 8 bases and J by 6 bases, with 10 bases between. The germline V gene has CDR1 SEHNR and CDR2 FQNEAQ (reference sequence). The CDR3 has 12 amino acids. The CDR3 nucleotides are TGTGCCAGCGATGTTAGTCCCGGGGAGCTGTTTTTT. Protein sequence: CASDVSPGELFF. The complete variable domain, with remaining parts taken from reference TRBV7-9 and TRBJ2-2, reads DTGVSQNPRHKITKRGQNVTFRCDPISEHNRLYWYRQTLGQGPEFLTYFQNEAQLEKSRLLSDRFSAERPKGSFSTLEIQRTEQGDSAMYLCASDVSPGELFFGEGSRLTVL.

The V call is TRBV7-9, the J call TRBJ2-3; TRBD2 matches 12 bases. The J segment lost 9 bases and the V segment lost 2 bases, leaving 9 bases of the junction unmatched. Germline CDR1 reads SEHNR; CDR2 reads FQNEAQ (reference sequence). The CDR3 extends over 16 amino acids. Here the CDR3 DNA reads TGTGCCAGCAGCTTATTGTCTAGCGGGGGGGCAGCCACGCAGTATTTT. Translating it yields CASSLLSSGGAATQYF.

The chain has TRBV5-4 and TRBJ1-1; 10 bases align to TRBD1. The CDR3 has 16 residues. Germline CDR1 SGHNT, CDR2 YYREEE (reference sequence). Unmatched junction bases numbered 9, after V lost 4 bases and J lost 3 bases. The CDR3 DNA sequence: TGTGCCAGCAGCCGGACAGGGGGGAGTATGGACACTGAAGCTTTCTTT. This codes for CASSRTGGSMDTEAFF.

The V and J genes are TRBV5-4 and TRBJ2-1, with a possible D match to TRBD1 (7 bases). The CDR3 loop spans 15 amino acids. V was shortened by 4 bases and J by 7 bases, with 18 bases between the two germline ends. CDR1 is SGHNT, CDR2 YYREEE, per germline (reference sequence). CDR3 loop: CASSSRQGGGNEQFF. The CDR3 DNA reads TGTGCCAGCAGCAGCCGTCAGGGGGGTGGGAATGAGCAGTTCTTC.

The rearrangement links TRBV5-4 to TRBJ1-1; 7 nucleotides agree with TRBD1. The V segment lost 0 bases and the J segment 7 bases; nucleotides outside the gene matches: 9. The CDR3 totals 15 residues. Per germline, CDR1 SGHNT and CDR2 YYREEE (reference sequence). As DNA, the CDR3 is TGTGCCAGCAGCTTGGACAGGGGAAATCCCTTTGAAGCTTTCTTT. This encodes CASSLDRGNPFEAFF. Supplemented by reference TRBV5-4 and TRBJ1-1, the full variable domain reads ETGVTQSPTHLIKTRGQQVTLRCSSQSGHNTVSWYQQALGQGPQFIFQYYREEENGRGNFPPRFSGLQFPNYSSELNVNALELDDSALYLCASSLDRGNPFEAFFGQGTRLTVV.

CDR3 residues: CASSPTGDPLQPQHF. The CDR3 DNA reads as TGTGCCAGCTCACCAACAGGGGATCCCCTTCAGCCCCAGCATTTT. The rearrangement uses TRBV18 and TRBJ1-5, with TRBD1 matching over 7 bases. The germline V gene encodes CDR1 KGHSH and CDR2 LQKENI. The CDR3 runs to 15 residues. Germline trimming cut 2 bases from V and 6 bases from J; bases unmatched to any gene: 7.

The J gene is TRBJ2-7, the V gene TRBV25-1; the match to TRBD2 covers 8 bases. The CDR3 is made up of 17 amino acids. J lost 0 bases, V lost 0 bases, and 7 bases had no gene match. Germline V gene lookup returns CDR1 MGHDK and CDR2 SYGVNS. The CDR3 loop reads CASSEYGRGANSYEQYF. The CDR3 DNA sequence: TGTGCCAGCAGTGAATATGGGCGGGGGGCCAACTCCTACGAGCAGTACTTC.

This sequence joins TRBV6-6 and TRBJ2-1; a weak D match, TRBD1 (5 bases). Germline loops: CDR1 MNHNY, CDR2 SVGAGI (reference sequence). This CDR3 comprises 14 residues. Deletions cut 7 bases from V and 5 bases from J, with 15 bases between. The CDR3 region has the DNA TGTGCCAGCACCCTAAGGGGCAGAAACAATGAGCAGTTCTTC. This sequence encodes CASTLRGRNNEQFF.

This clone showed up just a few times. The chain has TRBV5-6 and TRBJ2-2; D might be TRBD1 (6 bases). The V gene lost 5 bases and the J gene lost 1 base, with 9 bases spanning the gap. Germline-derived CDR1 and CDR2 are SGHDT and YYEEEE. The CDR3 runs to 14 residues. Written as DNA, the CDR3 is TGTGCCAGCAGACTGGGACAGAACACCGGGGAGCTGTTTTTT. Encoded protein: CASRLGQNTGELFF.

The chain carries TRBV25-1 and TRBJ1-5; tentatively, D is TRBD1 (5 bases). V lost 3 bases and J 4 bases, leaving 10 bases between the germline ends. The CDR3 is made up of 14 amino acids. Germline values: CDR1 MGHDK, CDR2 SYGVNS. The CDR3 DNA reads as TGTGCCAGCAGTGAGGTTGACAGAAATCAGCCCCAGCATTTT. Its translation: CASSEVDRNQPQHF.

The chain carries TRBV5-1 and TRBJ2-5, with TRBD2 matching 8 bases. The CDR3 is made up of 13 amino acids. J was trimmed by 5 bases and V by 6 bases; bases with no gene match: 6. Germline-derived CDR1 and CDR2 are SGHRS and YFSETQ. The CDR3 region has the DNA TGCGCCAGCACTAAACGGGGGGGGGAGACCCAGTACTTC. It is translated as CASTKRGGETQYF.

V and J are TRBV5-4 and TRBJ2-3; 7 positions agree with TRBD2. The CDR3 consists of 13 residues. The V gene's germline CDR1 is SGHNT and CDR2 YYREEE (reference sequence). J lost 8 bases, V lost 4 bases, and 7 bases had no gene match. CDR3 region: CASSRREAGTQYF. The CDR3 DNA is TGTGCCAGCAGCCGCCGGGAGGCAGGTACGCAGTATTTT.

The sample holds one count of this clone. V usage is TRBV19 and J usage is TRBJ2-7; TRBD2 agrees at 11 bases. Germline assignment: CDR1 LNHDA and CDR2 SQIVND (reference sequence). This CDR3 has 17 amino acids. V trimming: 3 bases; J trimming: 0 bases; junction bases outside the gene matches: 7. CDR3: CASSIRASGGFSYEQYF. The CDR3, as DNA: TGTGCCAGTAGTATTCGGGCTAGCGGGGGGTTCTCCTACGAGCAGTACTTC.

J is TRBJ1-6 and V is TRBV5-3; TRBD1 matches 7 bases. TRBV5-3 is an ORF, and what it does is uncertain. With V trimmed by 3 bases and J by 1 base, 4 bases remained unmatched. The CDR3 sequence is 16 residues long. For the CDR3, the DNA is TGTGCCAGAAGCTCCCACAGGGGATCCTATAATTCACCCCTCCACTTT. It is translated as CARSSHRGSYNSPLHF.